One and the same sample provided the 23 T cell receptor beta chains below, sequenced in a study of cytomegalovirus exposure and HLA in healthy donors. Sequencing used immunoSEQ multiplex PCR; TCRdb keeps in-frame clones, though not all of them. The table shows hundreds of thousands of clones, with roughly 87% occurring only once. Sequencing was performed on PBMCs. The receptors were sampled from a man between 18 and 29 years old in good health and CMV-seropositive.

The CDR3 region is CASSLAGVGTYGYTF. CDR3 nucleotides: TGCGCCAGCAGCTTGGCCGGGGTGGGGACCTATGGCTACACCTTC. The rearrangement uses TRBV5-1 and TRBJ1-2; D might be TRBD1 (5 bases). Trimming removed 0 bases at V and 4 bases at J, with 13 bases between. Germline CDR1 is SGHRS and CDR2 is YFSETQ. The CDR3 is made up of 15 amino acids.

CDR3 in amino acids: CSVGKWTEMNTEAFF. The CDR3 DNA reads TGCAGCGTCGGTAAATGGACGGAGATGAACACTGAAGCTTTCTTT. The rearrangement links TRBV29-1 to TRBJ1-1; D not resolved. Trimming cost V 6 bases and J 0 bases, with 17 bases left between them. The germline V gene has CDR1 SQVTM and CDR2 ANQGSEA. The CDR3 is 15 residues long. Full variable domain (missing parts from reference TRBV29-1 and TRBJ1-1): SAVISQKPSRDICQRGTSLTIQCQVDSQVTMMFWYRQQPGQSLTLIATANQGSEATYESGFVIDKFPISRPNLTFSTLTVSNMSPEDSSIYLCSVGKWTEMNTEAFFGQGTRLTVV.

This rearrangement joins TRBV5-1 to TRBJ1-2, with no clear D. Trimming stripped 3 bases from V and 8 bases from J, with 8 bases between. The CDR3 is 11 residues long. Germline CDR1 SGHRS, CDR2 YFSETQ. The CDR3 spells CASSSGFGYTF. The CDR3 region has the DNA TGCGCCAGCAGCTCCGGCTTCGGCTACACCTTC.

The J gene is TRBJ1-2, the V gene TRBV11-2; TRBD1 might be the D (5 bases). CDR3 size: 17 residues. CDR1 and CDR2 (germline): SGHAT, FQNNGV. Trimming stripped 0 bases from V and 3 bases from J, with 17 bases between. Here the CDR3 reads CASSLDYSRRVDYGYTF. In DNA, the CDR3 is TGTGCCAGCAGCTTAGATTATTCCCGCAGGGTTGACTATGGCTACACCTTC.

A few counts support this clone. This rearrangement joins TRBV6-6 to TRBJ1-2, with D perhaps TRBD1 (6 bases). In germline, CDR1 is MNHNY, CDR2 SVGAGI (reference sequence). V lost 2 bases to trimming and J lost 6 bases, with 10 bases between them. This CDR3 has 13 amino acids. The DNA for the CDR3 is TGTGCCAGCAGTTACACAGGGTTGAATGGCTACACCTTC. It translates to CASSYTGLNGYTF.

The J gene is TRBJ2-7, the V gene TRBV2, with TRBD1 as a possible D gene (6 bases). This CDR3 has 15 amino acids. V dropped 6 bases and J dropped 3 bases, with 18 bases sitting between them. Germline loops: CDR1 SNHLY, CDR2 FYNNEI. The CDR3 reads CASRSGTRRDYEQYF. Here the CDR3 DNA reads TGTGCCAGCAGATCGGGGACAAGAAGAGACTACGAGCAGTACTTC.

This clone showed up just a few times. The chain employs TRBV7-9 and TRBJ2-3; 9 bases agree with TRBD2. The CDR3 is made up of 18 amino acids. The ends lost 2 bases at V and 0 bases at J; junction bases unmatched: 9. The germline V gene has CDR1 SEHNR and CDR2 FQNEAQ (reference sequence). CDR3 sequence reads: CASSLWLAGTSSTDTQYF. The CDR3 region has the DNA TGTGCCAGCAGCTTATGGCTAGCGGGGACCTCTAGCACAGATACGCAGTATTTT.

The J gene is TRBJ1-4, the V gene TRBV27, with TRBD1 identical over 10 bases. Germline values: CDR1 MNHEY, CDR2 SMNVEV (reference sequence). This CDR3 has 15 amino acids. The V segment lost 5 bases and the J segment 7 bases; nucleotides outside the gene matches: 7. CDR3 nucleotides: TGTGCCAGCAGTACGTGGACAGGGGGTGGTGAAAAACTGTTTTTT. Translating gives CASSTWTGGGEKLFF. Variable domain in full (rest from reference TRBV27 and TRBJ1-4): EAQVTQNPRYLITVTGKKLTVTCSQNMNHEYMSWYRQDPGLGLRQIYYSMNVEVTDKGDVPEGYKVSRKEKRNFPLILESPSPNQTSLYFCASSTWTGGGEKLFFGSGTQLSVL.

The chain links TRBV6-4 to TRBJ2-1; 7 bases align to TRBD1. CDR3 length: 15 residues. CDR1 and CDR2 from the germline V gene are MRHNA and SNTAGT. V shed 4 bases and J 6 bases; nucleotides not matched to a gene: 9. The CDR3: CASSVTNEGANEQFF. The DNA for the CDR3 is TGTGCCAGCAGTGTGACTAACGAGGGGGCCAATGAGCAGTTCTTC.

V gene TRBV7-2 combines with J gene TRBJ2-3; TRBD2 agrees at 8 bases. The germline V gene has CDR1 SGHTA and CDR2 FQGNSA. The CDR3 contains 17 residues. V was pared by 6 bases and J by 6 bases, with 17 bases of the junction left unmatched. As DNA, the CDR3 is TGTGCCAGCAGTCTAGGAGGGGGTTCCGGGAGGGGTGATACGCAGTATTTT. It translates to CASSLGGGSGRGDTQYF.

The chain couples TRBV28 to TRBJ2-1; the D gene is possibly TRBD2 (6 bases). In germline, CDR1 is MDHEN, CDR2 SYDVKM. Trimming pared 3 bases from V and 3 bases from J, leaving 9 bases between. The CDR3 contains 14 residues. The CDR3 loop is CASSFPGSYNEQFF. DNA of the CDR3: TGTGCCAGCAGTTTTCCCGGGAGCTACAATGAGCAGTTCTTC.

This sequence joins TRBV5-4 and TRBJ2-1, with D perhaps matching TRBD1 or TRBD2 (5 bases each). CDR3 size: 15 residues. The germline V gene encodes CDR1 SGHNT and CDR2 YYREEE (reference sequence). V was trimmed by 3 bases and J by 8 bases, leaving 18 bases between them. CDR3 loop: CASSSGTPGFHEQFF. DNA of the CDR3: TGTGCCAGCAGCTCCGGGACCCCGGGATTCCATGAGCAGTTCTTC.

This chain connects TRBV28 to TRBJ1-1; D unresolved. The CDR3 runs 14 residues. The germline V and J ends were trimmed by 6 bases and 4 bases, with 15 bases remaining between them. Germline V gene data show CDR1 as MDHEN and CDR2 as SYDVKM. Written as DNA, the CDR3 is TGTGCCAGCAGACCGTGGGGAAGAAGCACTGAAGCTTTCTTT. Translating gives CASRPWGRSTEAFF.

V gene TRBV19 combines with J gene TRBJ1-2; 8 bases match TRBD1. The CDR3 contains 15 residues. V was pared by 7 bases and J by 4 bases, with 11 bases of the junction left unmatched. The germline V gene has CDR1 LNHDA and CDR2 SQIVND (reference sequence). This CDR3 reads CASIEDRVHPYGYTF. CDR3 coding DNA: TGTGCCAGTATTGAGGACAGGGTTCACCCCTATGGCTACACCTTC.

The rearrangement links TRBV29-1 to TRBJ1-2; D gene uncertain. The CDR3 loop spans 13 amino acids. Germline V lookup: CDR1 SQVTM, CDR2 ANQGSEA. V lost 3 bases and J 7 bases, leaving 15 bases between the germline ends. In nucleotides, the CDR3 is TGCAGCGTTGATTCCTTCGGGCTTGGTGGCTACACCTTC. Translated: CSVDSFGLGGYTF. Looking up the rest from reference TRBV29-1 and TRBJ1-2 gives the full variable domain: SAVISQKPSRDICQRGTSLTIQCQVDSQVTMMFWYRQQPGQSLTLIATANQGSEATYESGFVIDKFPISRPNLTFSTLTVSNMSPEDSSIYLCSVDSFGLGGYTFGSGTRLTVV.

The chain is built from TRBV18 and TRBJ1-1, with D uncertain. The CDR3 has 14 amino acids. CDR1 is KGHSH and CDR2 is LQKENI in the germline V gene. Between the trimmed V and J ends, which lost 3 bases and 3 bases, there was a span of 11 bases. This CDR3 reads CASSPGGVYTEAFF. The CDR3 DNA sequence: TGTGCCAGCTCACCTGGCGGGGTGTACACTGAAGCTTTCTTT.

This chain uses TRBV27 with TRBJ1-2; 11 bases line up with TRBD1. The ends lost 6 bases at V and 7 bases at J; junction bases unmatched: 13. Per the germline V gene, CDR1 is MNHEY and CDR2 is SMNVEV (reference sequence). The CDR3 is 16 amino acids. CDR3 amino acids: CASSSLFGQGAGGYTF. CDR3 in DNA: TGTGCCAGCAGCTCGCTTTTTGGACAGGGGGCAGGTGGCTACACCTTC.

The chain links TRBV10-3 to TRBJ2-1; TRBD1 aligns across 7 bases. The CDR3 extends over 14 amino acids. After removal of 3 bases from V and 9 bases from J, the junction contained 8 bases not matched to a gene. Per germline, CDR1 ENHRY and CDR2 SYGVKD. Written as DNA, the CDR3 is TGTGCCATCAGTGACCTACAGGGGATGGCTGAGCAGTTCTTC. Translated, it gives CAISDLQGMAEQFF.

The genes are TRBV2 and TRBJ2-3; perhaps D is TRBD1 or TRBD2 (5 bases each). Deletions cut 4 bases from V and 6 bases from J, with 8 bases between. Per germline, CDR1 SNHLY and CDR2 FYNNEI. There are 12 residues in the CDR3. The CDR3 DNA sequence: TGTGCCAGCAGTGGTAGGGACGATACGCAGTATTTT. It encodes CASSGRDDTQYF.

The chain uses TRBV6-5 and TRBJ1-1, with TRBD1 matching over 7 bases. Germline-derived CDR1 and CDR2 are MNHEY and SVGAGI. The CDR3 runs 13 residues. V trimming: 6 bases; J trimming: 1 base; junction bases outside the gene matches: 2. The CDR3 bases are TGTGCCAGCAGCCACAGGGGGAACACTGAAGCTTTCTTT. Its protein is CASSHRGNTEAFF.

The chain recombines TRBV30 with TRBJ1-3; D gene uncertain. CDR3 length: 16 amino acids. V was shortened by 5 bases and J by 0 bases, with 17 bases between the two germline ends. Germline values: CDR1 GTSNPN, CDR2 SVGIG (reference sequence). The CDR3 reads CAWELSTGHSGNTIYF. CDR3 coding DNA: TGTGCCTGGGAATTAAGTACTGGGCACTCTGGAAACACCATATATTTT.

The chain links TRBV2 to TRBJ2-1, with a possible D match to TRBD1 (6 bases). CDR3 size: 13 residues. Germline V gene sequence: CDR1 SNHLY, CDR2 FYNNEI. Trimming left V 7 bases short and J 3 bases short, with 10 bases between. CDR3 protein: CASNQQGYNEQFF. The CDR3 DNA follows: TGTGCCAGCAACCAACAGGGCTACAATGAGCAGTTCTTC. Drawing the rest from reference TRBV2 and TRBJ2-1, the complete variable domain is EPEVTQTPSHQVTQMGQEVILRCVPISNHLYFYWYRQILGQKVEFLVSFYNNEISEKSEIFDDQFSVERPDGSNFTLKIRSTKLEDSAMYFCASNQQGYNEQFFGPGTRLTVL.

The rearrangement links TRBV6-1 to TRBJ2-1, with D perhaps TRBD2 (6 bases). The CDR3 sequence is 11 residues long. Trimming removed 4 bases from V and 15 bases from J, with 13 bases in between. Germline CDR1 MNHNS, CDR2 SASEGT. This CDR3 is CASSGREYPFF. The CDR3 nucleotides read TGTGCCAGCAGTGGACGGGAGTATCCGTTCTTC.